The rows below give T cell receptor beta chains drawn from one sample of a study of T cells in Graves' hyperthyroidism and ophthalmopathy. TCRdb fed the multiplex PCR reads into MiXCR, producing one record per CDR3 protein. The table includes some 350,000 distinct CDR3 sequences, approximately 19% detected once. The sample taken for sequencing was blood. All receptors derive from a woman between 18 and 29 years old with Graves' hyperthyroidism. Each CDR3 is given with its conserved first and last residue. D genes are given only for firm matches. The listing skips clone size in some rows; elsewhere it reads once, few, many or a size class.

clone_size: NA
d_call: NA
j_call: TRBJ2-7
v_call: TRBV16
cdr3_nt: TGTGCCAGCAGCCAATCCCTCAGATCTCGGAGGGAGCAGTACTTC
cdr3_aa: CASSQSLRSRREQYF

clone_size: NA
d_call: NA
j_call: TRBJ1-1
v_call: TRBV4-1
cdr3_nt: TGCGCCAGCAGCCAAGATCGGTTGTCAGAGAACACTGAAGCTTTCTTT
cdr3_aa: CASSQDRLSENTEAFF

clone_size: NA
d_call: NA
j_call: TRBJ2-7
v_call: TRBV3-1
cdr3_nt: TGTGCCAGCAGCCCAACGGCGCCCGGGGCCAAGGACGAGCAGTACTTC
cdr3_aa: CASSPTAPGAKDEQYF

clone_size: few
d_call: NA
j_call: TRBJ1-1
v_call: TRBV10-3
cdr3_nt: TGTGCCATCAGTGAGCCAGAACAGAAAGCTTTCTTT
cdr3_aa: CAISEPEQKAFF

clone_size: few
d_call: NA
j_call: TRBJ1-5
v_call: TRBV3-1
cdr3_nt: TGTGCCAGCAGCCAAGATTGGTCGGGACAGCCCCAGCATTTT
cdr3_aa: CASSQDWSGQPQHF

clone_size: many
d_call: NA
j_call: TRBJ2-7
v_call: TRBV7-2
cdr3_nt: TGTGCCAGCAGCTTAAAGCCAGCAGGCGAGCAGTACTTC
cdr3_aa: CASSLKPAGEQYF

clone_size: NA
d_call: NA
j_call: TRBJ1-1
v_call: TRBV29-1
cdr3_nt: TGCAGCGTTGGCAGGGGCACTGAAGCTTTCTTT
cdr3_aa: CSVGRGTEAFF

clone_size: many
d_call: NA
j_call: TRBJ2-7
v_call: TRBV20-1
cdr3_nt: TGCAGTGCTAGCCGTCGACAGTTTGACTACGAGCAGTACTTC
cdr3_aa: CSASRRQFDYEQYF

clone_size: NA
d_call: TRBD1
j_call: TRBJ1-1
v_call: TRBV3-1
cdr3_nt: TGTGCCAGCAGCCATAGGGGACAGGCTGGGAACACTGAAGCTTTCTTT
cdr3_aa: CASSHRGQAGNTEAFF

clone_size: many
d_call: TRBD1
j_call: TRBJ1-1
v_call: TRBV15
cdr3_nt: TGTGCCACCAGCGGGGACAGGTTAACTGAAGCTTTCTTT
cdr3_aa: CATSGDRLTEAFF

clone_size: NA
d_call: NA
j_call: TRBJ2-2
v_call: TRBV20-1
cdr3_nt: TGCAGTGCTAAGTATTCCGGGGGCTTCAACACCGGGGAGCTGTTTTTT
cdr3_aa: CSAKYSGGFNTGELFF